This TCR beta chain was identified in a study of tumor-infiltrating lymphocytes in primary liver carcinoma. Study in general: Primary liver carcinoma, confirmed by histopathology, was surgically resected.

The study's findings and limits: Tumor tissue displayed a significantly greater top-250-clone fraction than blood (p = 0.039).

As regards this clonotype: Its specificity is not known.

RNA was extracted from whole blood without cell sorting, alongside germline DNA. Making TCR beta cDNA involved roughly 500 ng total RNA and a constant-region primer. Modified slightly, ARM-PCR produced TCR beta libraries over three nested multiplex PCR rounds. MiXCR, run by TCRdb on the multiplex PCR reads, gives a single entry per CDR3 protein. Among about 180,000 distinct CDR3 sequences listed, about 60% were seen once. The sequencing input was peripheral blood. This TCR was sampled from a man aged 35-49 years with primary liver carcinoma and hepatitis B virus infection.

CDR3 coding DNA: TGTGCCAGCAGTGCTACAGGGGGCAGCGGCTATGGCTACACCTTC. Residues: CASSATGGSGYGYTF. V usage is TRBV6-1 and J usage is TRBJ1-2; 9 bases match TRBD1. The CDR3 has 15 amino acids. Trimming at V came to 4 bases and at J to 4 bases, leaving 7 bases not matched to a gene. Germline loops: CDR1 MNHNS, CDR2 SASEGT.